This T cell receptor beta chain was identified in a study of Ad26.COV2.S vaccination and SARS-CoV-2 variants. General study findings and limits: In vaccinated individuals, spike-specific CD8+ and CD4+ T cell responses reportedly displayed substantial breadth.

With V trimmed by 3 bases and J by 3 bases, 5 bases remained unmatched. Germline CDR1 SGHNT, CDR2 YENEEA. The CDR3 is 15 amino acids. Sequencing was performed with immunoSEQ multiplex PCR; in TCRdb, only in-frame clones are kept and a portion is missing. The sample records a few hundred thousand clones, approximately 91% being singletons. Indicated treatment: some 20 received Ad26.COV2.S at low or high dose, single or two shots; 5 received placebo; per-sample allocation not given. The samples were gathered on day 63 after the first injection of vaccine or placebo. In regard to this clone: Antigen specificity is unknown.

The source is a person between 18 and 60 years old who received the Ad26.COV2.S COVID-19 vaccine or a placebo. Specimen: peripheral blood, collected in a trial of Ad26.COV2.S vaccine versus placebo. The chain uses TRBV11-3 and TRBJ2-1, with 7 nucleotides matching TRBD2. CDR3 region: CASSFGGRDYNEQFF. The CDR3 DNA reads as TGTGCCAGCAGCTTCGGAGGGAGGGACTACAATGAGCAGTTCTTC.